The rows below give T cell receptor beta chains drawn from one sample of a study of blood T cells in healthy people across ages. TCRdb processed the 5' RACE reads anew with MiXCR; each CDR3 protein has one entry. The sample carries approximately 1.5 million distinct CDR3 sequences, around 35% recorded once. The material sequenced was blood. Every receptor here comes from a woman younger than 45 in good health. Both conserved end residues are part of each CDR3. The D gene is left open where the match is weak. A row's size may be missing; if present it is once, few, many or a size class.

V gene,J gene,clone size,D gene,CDR3 DNA,CDR3 protein
TRBV3-1,TRBJ2-7,-,-,TGTGCCAGCAGCCAAGGTCTCCAGCGATCTGAGCAGTACTTC,CASSQGLQRSEQYF
TRBV20-1,TRBJ2-1,-,TRBD2,TGCAGTGCTAGCAGCCCTCTAGCGGGAGGTACCAATGAGCAGTTCTTC,CSASSPLAGGTNEQFF
TRBV3-1,TRBJ2-5,few,TRBD2,TGTGCCAGCAGCCCGACTAGCGGGGGAAAAAAGACCCAGTACTTC,CASSPTSGGKKTQYF
TRBV6-2/TRBV6-3,TRBJ1-5,few,-,TGTGCCAGCAGTTGGCCCGGCAACGGGGGCAATCAGCCCCAGCATTTT,CASSWPGNGGNQPQHF
TRBV20-1,TRBJ2-3,few,-,TGCAGTACTTTCTTCGGGGTAGGAGATACGCAGTATTTT,CSTFFGVGDTQYF
TRBV20-1,TRBJ1-2,-,-,TGCAGTGCTAGCAAGGGCCAGGGGCCCTTCGGCTACACCTTC,CSASKGQGPFGYTF
TRBV6-1,TRBJ2-7,-,-,TGTGCCAGCAGTGACCCAGGGAATGAGCAGTACTTC,CASSDPGNEQYF
TRBV6-1,TRBJ2-1,-,TRBD2,TGTGCCAGCAGTGAACGGGGGGGAGCAGTATCCTACAATGAGCAGTTCTTC,CASSERGGAVSYNEQFF
TRBV9,TRBJ2-7,-,-,TGTGCCAGCAGCCCCCAGGGGTCAGGGTGGGGAAGCGAGCAGTACTTC,CASSPQGSGWGSEQYF
TRBV12-3/TRBV12-4,TRBJ2-2,-,-,TGTGCCAGCAGTTCAAGGGGCGCGACAACCGGGGAGCTGTTTTTT,CASSSRGATTGELFF
TRBV20-1,TRBJ2-1,few,-,TGCAGTGCTAGAGGTGAGCAGTTCTTC,CSARGEQFF
TRBV12-3/TRBV12-4,TRBJ1-5,few,-,TGTGCCAGCAGTTCTACAGGGAATGGTCAGCCCCAGCATTTT,CASSSTGNGQPQHF
TRBV10-3,TRBJ2-1,many,TRBD2,TGTGCCGCTAACGGGGGGGTTAAGCCCTACAATGAGCAGTTCTTC,CAANGGVKPYNEQFF
TRBV12-3/TRBV12-4,TRBJ2-7,-,-,TGTGCCAGCAGTTGGACCGGTCGCTACGAGCAGTACTTC,CASSWTGRYEQYF
TRBV6-5,TRBJ2-5,few,-,TGTGCCAGCAGTTATGGGCAAAGGTCCCAAGAGACCCAGTACTTC,CASSYGQRSQETQYF
TRBV27,TRBJ2-7,few,-,TGTGCCAGCGGCTCCCCAGGGGGGGGGAGCCACGAGCAGTACTTC,CASGSPGGGSHEQYF
TRBV20-1,TRBJ2-1,-,-,TGCAGTGCTAGAGGCCCGGGGCAGCGGAACTACAATGAGCAGTTCTTC,CSARGPGQRNYNEQFF
TRBV29-1,TRBJ2-7,-,-,TGCGGCGTTGGTCGGAGCTCCTACAATGAGCAGTACTTC,CGVGRSSYNEQYF
TRBV20-1,TRBJ2-1,-,TRBD2,TGCAGTGCTAGAGGTCAGGGGACTAGCAGTTACAATGAGCAGTTCTTC,CSARGQGTSSYNEQFF
TRBV4-1,TRBJ2-5,many,-,TGCGCCAGCAGCCTCTACCCCGAGACCCCTCGAGAGACCCAGTACTTC,CASSLYPETPRETQYF
TRBV10-3,TRBJ2-3,once,-,TGTGCCATCAGTGGGACTGGAGATACGCAGTATTTT,CAISGTGDTQYF
TRBV5-6,TRBJ1-1,-,-,TGTGCCAGCAGCTTGGGGTTAAAAGGAGCTTTCTTT,CASSLGLKGAFF
TRBV7-9,TRBJ1-2,few,-,TGTGCCAGCAGCGCTGTGAACCATGGCTACACCTTC,CASSAVNHGYTF
TRBV10-3,TRBJ1-1,-,-,TGTGCCATCAGTGAGATCCAGAGGGAGGCTTTCTTT,CAISEIQREAFF
TRBV12-3/TRBV12-4,TRBJ2-3,-,TRBD2,TGTGCCAGTCAAGGTATGGGAGGGAGAGAGGATACGCAGTATTTT,CASQGMGGREDTQYF
TRBV29-1,TRBJ2-1,-,-,TGCAGCGTTGAGGCCTCGCAGGCCAGGGTTCACGATGAGCAGTTCTTC,CSVEASQARVHDEQFF
TRBV24-1,TRBJ2-7,-,-,TGTGCCACCAGTGACCCCGGAGGGTCGGGCGACGAGCAGTACTTC,CATSDPGGSGDEQYF
TRBV7-6,TRBJ1-1,-,TRBD1,TGTGCCAGCAGCCTCAAACACAGGGGGTTTAGGACTGAAGCTTTCTTT,CASSLKHRGFRTEAFF
TRBV7-9,TRBJ1-2,-,-,TGTGCCAGCAGCCCCGGGGCCACCTATGGCTACACCTTC,CASSPGATYGYTF
TRBV7-9,TRBJ2-7,-,-,TGTGCCAGCAGCTTAGGTTGGGACGGGGTCTACGAGCAGTACTTC,CASSLGWDGVYEQYF
TRBV6-1,TRBJ2-2,few,TRBD1,TGTGCCAACTCCCGAGACAGGGTGAACACCGGGGAGCTGTTTTTT,CANSRDRVNTGELFF
TRBV27,TRBJ2-2,-,TRBD2,TGTGCCAGCACCTGGGTTAGCGGGGGAACCGGGGAGCTGTTTTTT,CASTWVSGGTGELFF
TRBV20-1,TRBJ2-3,-,-,TGCAGTGCTAGACGCCCATTCTCCGCCCGGGAGTACCAAAATACGCAGTATTTT,CSARRPFSAREYQNTQYF
TRBV12-3/TRBV12-4,TRBJ2-3,-,-,TGTGCCAGCAGTTTTCTAGCGCTGAGCACAGATACGCAGTATTTT,CASSFLALSTDTQYF
TRBV20-1,TRBJ1-2,-,-,TGCAGTGCTAGAGAGGCAGGGAGTGACTATGGCTACACCTTC,CSAREAGSDYGYTF
TRBV27,TRBJ2-1,many,TRBD1,TGTGCCAGCACCCCCGGACAGGGGGGAGGCAATGAGCGGTTCTTC,CASTPGQGGGNERFF
TRBV4-2,TRBJ2-3,-,TRBD2,TGTGCCAGCAGCCAATTTCTAGCGGGGAAACCACATACGCAGTATTTT,CASSQFLAGKPHTQYF
TRBV10-3,TRBJ2-5,many,-,TGTGCCATGGCTAGCGTCGGAGAGACCCAGTACTTC,CAMASVGETQYF
TRBV15,TRBJ2-3,few,-,TGTGCCACCAGCAGAGCCCCCTCGCCAGTGACAACAGATACGCAGTATTTT,CATSRAPSPVTTDTQYF
TRBV12-3/TRBV12-4,TRBJ2-1,-,TRBD1,TGTGCCAGCAGACCCTCCGGGACAGGGGGGAATGAGCAGTTCTTC,CASRPSGTGGNEQFF
TRBV7-2,TRBJ1-5,once,-,TGTGCCAGCAGCTTTAAGACAGACCAGCCCCAGCATTTT,CASSFKTDQPQHF
TRBV12-3/TRBV12-4,TRBJ2-3,many,-,TGTGCCAGCAGTTTGAGTCAGGTCAAGGATACGCAGTATTTT,CASSLSQVKDTQYF
TRBV20-1,TRBJ2-1,few,-,TGCAGTGCTAGAGCTCCGGCAGACTTCAATGAGCAGTTCTTC,CSARAPADFNEQFF
TRBV4-1,TRBJ1-5,-,-,TGCGCCAGCAGCCAAACGGGGGTAAACAATCAGCCCCAGCATTTT,CASSQTGVNNQPQHF
TRBV9,TRBJ2-1,few,-,TGTGCCAGCAGCCATTGGGGGGACCTGAACGGGAATGAGCAGTTCTTC,CASSHWGDLNGNEQFF
TRBV14,TRBJ2-5,few,TRBD2,TGTGCCAGCAGCCAAGTGGGACTAGGCCAAGAGACCCAGTACTTC,CASSQVGLGQETQYF
TRBV7-9,TRBJ2-5,many,-,TGTGCCAGCAGCTCTAGGGGGGCCCAAGAGACCCAGTACTTC,CASSSRGAQETQYF
TRBV28,TRBJ1-2,-,-,TGTGCCAGCAGTGCCTACCGGGGGGGCGGCTACACCTTC,CASSAYRGGGYTF
TRBV30,TRBJ2-1,few,-,TGTGCCTGGAGTGTGAGGGGTGGAGAGCAGTTCTTC,CAWSVRGGEQFF
TRBV27,TRBJ1-1,few,-,TGTGCCAGCAGTTTACAGGGATATAACACTGAAGCTTTCTTT,CASSLQGYNTEAFF
TRBV19,TRBJ2-3,-,-,TGTGCCAGTAGTATATTGGGGGGAGGAAATACGCAGTATTTT,CASSILGGGNTQYF
TRBV28,TRBJ1-2,few,-,TGTGCCAGCAGTTTGGGGGTTTGGGCGGCAGTAGACTACACCTTC,CASSLGVWAAVDYTF
TRBV29-1,TRBJ2-1,many,TRBD2,TGCAGTGTCGATAGCGGGAGCTATGAGCAGTTCTTC,CSVDSGSYEQFF
TRBV20-1,TRBJ2-7,few,-,TGCAGTGCCAGAAACCCCACCTCCCCCTACGAGCAGTACTTC,CSARNPTSPYEQYF